This TCR beta chain was identified during a study of blood T cell repertoires in COVID-19. Study information: The samples span acute and convalescent COVID-19 from the United States, Italy and Spain.

The CDR3 extends over 13 amino acids. CDR1 is MNHEY, CDR2 SMNVEV, per germline (reference sequence). The V end was cut by 6 bases, the J end by 8 bases, with 16 bases between. How the authors handled the data: Reference gene primer amplification gave estimated nucleated cell counts. Generated by immunoSEQ multiplex PCR, the TCRdb table keeps only in-frame clones and is missing some. That table furnishes V, J and clone size, whereas the DNA furnished D and trimming. Of 150,000 or so clones listed, 65% to 85% are singletons. This chain connects TRBV27 to TRBJ1-2, with D perhaps matching TRBD1 (6 bases). The sequence was obtained from a woman aged 60-75 years with acute or convalescent COVID-19. Sequences were obtained from peripheral blood. As DNA, the CDR3 is TGTGCCAGCAGCATCAGGGGATTGGGGGGCTACACCTTC. Its translation: CASSIRGLGGYTF.